What follows describes a single T cell receptor beta chain. Its antigen is unidentified. TCRdb ran MiXCR on the RT-PCR reads and lists one entry per CDR3 protein. The sample carries 400,000 to 650,000 distinct CDR3 sequences, approximately 7.2% recorded once. This entry belongs to a study of response to subunit inactivated influenza vaccine. Study-level points and caveats: The authors proposed limited new T cell recruitment per seasonal influenza vaccination.

V dropped 0 bases and J dropped 7 bases, with 19 bases sitting between them. Per germline, CDR1 MNHEY and CDR2 SVGAGI. This CDR3 spans 18 amino acids. Source: PBMCs from blood, taken roughly 24 months after vaccination. The clonotype originates from a man aged 50 to 69 who received an inactivated influenza vaccine. The V call is TRBV6-5, the J call TRBJ1-6, with D maybe TRBD1 (5 bases). Here the CDR3 DNA reads TGTGCCAGCAGTTACTCGGCGAGGGGCACTAAACCAAATTCACCCCTCCACTTT. Residues: CASSYSARGTKPNSPLHF.